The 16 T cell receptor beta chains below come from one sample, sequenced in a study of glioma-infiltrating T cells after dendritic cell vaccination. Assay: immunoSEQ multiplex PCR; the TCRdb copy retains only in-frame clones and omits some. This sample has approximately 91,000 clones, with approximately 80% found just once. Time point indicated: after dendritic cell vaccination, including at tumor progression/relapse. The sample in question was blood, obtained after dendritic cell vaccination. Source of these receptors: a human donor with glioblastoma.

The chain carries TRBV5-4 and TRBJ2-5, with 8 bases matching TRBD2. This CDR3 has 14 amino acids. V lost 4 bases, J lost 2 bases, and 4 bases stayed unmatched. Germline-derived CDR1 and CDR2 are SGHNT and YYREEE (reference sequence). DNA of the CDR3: TGTGCCAGCAGCCTTAGCGGGGCACAAGAGACCCAGTACTTC. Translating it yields CASSLSGAQETQYF.

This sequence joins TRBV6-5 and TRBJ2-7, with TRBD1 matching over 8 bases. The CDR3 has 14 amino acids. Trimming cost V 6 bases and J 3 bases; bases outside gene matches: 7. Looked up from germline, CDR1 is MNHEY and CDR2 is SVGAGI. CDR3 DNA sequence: TGTGCCAGCAGCTCCACAGGGACAGGCTACGAGCAGTACGTC. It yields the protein CASSSTGTGYEQYV.

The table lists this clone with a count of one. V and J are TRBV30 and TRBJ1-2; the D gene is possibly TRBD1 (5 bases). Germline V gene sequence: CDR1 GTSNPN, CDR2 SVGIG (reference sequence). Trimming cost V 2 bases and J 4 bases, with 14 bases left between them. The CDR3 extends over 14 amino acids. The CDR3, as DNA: TGTGCCTGGAGTTTGACGACAGCTTCCTATGGCTACACCTTC. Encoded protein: CAWSLTTASYGYTF.

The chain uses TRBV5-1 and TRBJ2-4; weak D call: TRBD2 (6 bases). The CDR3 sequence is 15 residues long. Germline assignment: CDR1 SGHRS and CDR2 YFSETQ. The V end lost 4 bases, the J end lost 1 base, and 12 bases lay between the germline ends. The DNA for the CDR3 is TGCGCCAGCAGCCTCAATGGGGGGGCCAAAAACATTCAGTACTTC. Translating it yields CASSLNGGAKNIQYF.

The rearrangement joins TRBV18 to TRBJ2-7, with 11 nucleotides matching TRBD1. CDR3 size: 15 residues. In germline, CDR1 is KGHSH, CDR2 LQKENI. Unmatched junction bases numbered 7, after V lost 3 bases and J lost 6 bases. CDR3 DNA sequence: TGTGCCAGCTCACCTGCCAGGACAGGGGGCGTCGAGCAGTACTTC. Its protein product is CASSPARTGGVEQYF. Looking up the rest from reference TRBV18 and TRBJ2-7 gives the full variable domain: NAGVMQNPRHLVRRRGQEARLRCSPMKGHSHVYWYRQLPEEGLKFMVYLQKENIIDESGMPKERFSAEFPKEGPSILRIQQVVRGDSAAYFCASSPARTGGVEQYFGPGTRLTVT.

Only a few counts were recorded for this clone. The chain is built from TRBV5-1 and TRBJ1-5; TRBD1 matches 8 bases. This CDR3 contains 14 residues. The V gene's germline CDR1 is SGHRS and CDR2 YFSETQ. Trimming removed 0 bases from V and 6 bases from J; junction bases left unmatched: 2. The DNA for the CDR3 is TGCGCCAGCAGCTTGGGACAGGGGAGTCAGCCCCAGCATTTT. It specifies CASSLGQGSQPQHF.

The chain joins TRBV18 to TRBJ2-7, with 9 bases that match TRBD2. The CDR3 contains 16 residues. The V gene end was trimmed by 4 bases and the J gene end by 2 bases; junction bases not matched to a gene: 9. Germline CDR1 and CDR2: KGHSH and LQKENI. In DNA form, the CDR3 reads TGTGCCAGCTCACAGCCGGGACTAGCCACAACCTACGAGCAGTACTTC. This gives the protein CASSQPGLATTYEQYF.

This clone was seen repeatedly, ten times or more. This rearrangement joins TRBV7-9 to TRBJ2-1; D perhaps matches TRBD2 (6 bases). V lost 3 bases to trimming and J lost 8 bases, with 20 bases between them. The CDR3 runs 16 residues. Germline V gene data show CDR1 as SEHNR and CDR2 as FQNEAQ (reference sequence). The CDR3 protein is CASSLVGGGRLDEQFF. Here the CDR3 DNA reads TGTGCCAGCAGCTTGGTTGGGGGAGGCAGGTTGGATGAGCAGTTCTTC.

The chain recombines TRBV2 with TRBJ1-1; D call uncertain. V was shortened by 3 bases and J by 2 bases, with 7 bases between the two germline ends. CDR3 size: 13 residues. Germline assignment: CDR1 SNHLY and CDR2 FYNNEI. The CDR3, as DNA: TGTGCCAGCAGTGACAGTCATAACACTGAAGCTTTCTTT. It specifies CASSDSHNTEAFF.

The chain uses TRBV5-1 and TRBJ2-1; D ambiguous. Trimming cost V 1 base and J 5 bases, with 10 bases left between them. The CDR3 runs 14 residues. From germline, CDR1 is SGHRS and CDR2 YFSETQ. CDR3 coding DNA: TGCGCCAGCAGCTTGATGGGCGCCGACAATGAGCAGTTCTTC. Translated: CASSLMGADNEQFF. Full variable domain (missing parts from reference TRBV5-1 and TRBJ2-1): KAGVTQTPRYLIKTRGQQVTLSCSPISGHRSVSWYQQTPGQGLQFLFEYFSETQRNKGNFPGRFSGRQFSNSRSEMNVSTLELGDSALYLCASSLMGADNEQFFGPGTRLTVL.

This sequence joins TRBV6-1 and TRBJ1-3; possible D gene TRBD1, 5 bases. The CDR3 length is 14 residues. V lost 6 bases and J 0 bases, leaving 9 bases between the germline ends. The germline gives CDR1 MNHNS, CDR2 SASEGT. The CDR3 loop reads CASRSRDSGNTIYF. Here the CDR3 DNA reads TGTGCCAGCAGGAGCAGGGACTCTGGAAACACCATATATTTT.

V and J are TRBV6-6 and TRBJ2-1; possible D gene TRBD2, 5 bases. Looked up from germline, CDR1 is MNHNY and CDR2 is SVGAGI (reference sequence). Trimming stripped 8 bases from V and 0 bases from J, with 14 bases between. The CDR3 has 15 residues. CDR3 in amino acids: CASCPSRGSYNEQFF. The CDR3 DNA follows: TGTGCCAGCTGTCCTAGCCGAGGCTCCTACAATGAGCAGTTCTTC.

The CDR3 DNA sequence: TGTGCCGGTGGAGAATTAGCGGGAGGGCCGAGTGAGCAGTTCTTC. This codes for CAGGELAGGPSEQFF. The J gene is TRBJ2-1, the V gene TRBV6-6; 11 positions agree with TRBD2. The length of the CDR3 is 15 residues. V lost 11 bases and J lost 9; bases outside the gene matches: 15. Germline V lookup: CDR1 MNHNY, CDR2 SVGAGI (reference sequence).

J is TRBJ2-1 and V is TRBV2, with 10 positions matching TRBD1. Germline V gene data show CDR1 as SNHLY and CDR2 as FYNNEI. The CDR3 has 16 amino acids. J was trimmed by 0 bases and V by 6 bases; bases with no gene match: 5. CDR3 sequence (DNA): TGTGCCAGCAGGGGGACAGGGGCGAGCTCCTACAATGAGCAGTTCTTC. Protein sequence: CASRGTGASSYNEQFF.

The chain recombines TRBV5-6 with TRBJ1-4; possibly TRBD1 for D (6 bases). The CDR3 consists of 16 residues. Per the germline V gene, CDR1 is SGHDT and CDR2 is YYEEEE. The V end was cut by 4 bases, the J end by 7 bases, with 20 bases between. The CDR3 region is CASSPPIRGIGEKLFF. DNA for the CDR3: TGTGCCAGCAGCCCCCCTATTAGGGGGATTGGTGAAAAACTGTTTTTT. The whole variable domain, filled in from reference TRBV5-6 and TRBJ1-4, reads DAGVTQSPTHLIKTRGQQVTLRCSPKSGHDTVSWYQQALGQGPQFIFQYYEEEERQRGNFPDRFSGHQFPNYSSELNVNALLLGDSALYLCASSPPIRGIGEKLFFGSGTQLSVL.

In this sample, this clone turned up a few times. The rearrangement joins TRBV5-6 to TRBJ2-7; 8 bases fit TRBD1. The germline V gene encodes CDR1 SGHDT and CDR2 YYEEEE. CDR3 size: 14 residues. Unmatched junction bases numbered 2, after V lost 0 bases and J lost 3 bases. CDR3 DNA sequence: TGTGCCAGCAGCTTGGGACAGGGGAACTACGAGCAGTACTTC. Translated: CASSLGQGNYEQYF.